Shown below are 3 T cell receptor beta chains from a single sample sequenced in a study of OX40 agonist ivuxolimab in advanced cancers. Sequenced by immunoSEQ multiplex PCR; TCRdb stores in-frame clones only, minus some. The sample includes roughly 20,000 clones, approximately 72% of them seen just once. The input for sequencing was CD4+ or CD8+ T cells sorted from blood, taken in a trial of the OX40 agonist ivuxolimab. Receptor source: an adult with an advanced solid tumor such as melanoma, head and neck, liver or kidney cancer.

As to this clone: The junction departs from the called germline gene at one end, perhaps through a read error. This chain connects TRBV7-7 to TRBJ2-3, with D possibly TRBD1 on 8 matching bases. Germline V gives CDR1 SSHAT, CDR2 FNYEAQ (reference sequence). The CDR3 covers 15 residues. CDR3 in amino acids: CASSLSTGGADTQYF. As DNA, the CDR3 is TGTGCTAGCAGCTTATCCACAGGGGGGGCAGATACGCAGTATTTT.

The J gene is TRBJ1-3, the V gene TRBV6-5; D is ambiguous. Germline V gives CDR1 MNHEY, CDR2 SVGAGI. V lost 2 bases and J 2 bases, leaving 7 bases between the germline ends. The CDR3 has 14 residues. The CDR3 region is CASSYGTAGNTIYF. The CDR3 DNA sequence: TGTGCCAGCAGTTACGGAACCGCTGGAAACACCATATATTTT.

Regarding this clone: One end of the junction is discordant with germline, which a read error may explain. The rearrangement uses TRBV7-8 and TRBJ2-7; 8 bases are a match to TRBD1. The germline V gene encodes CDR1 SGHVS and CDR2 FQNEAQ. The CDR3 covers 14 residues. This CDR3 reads CAGSPGTGDYEQYF. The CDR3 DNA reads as TGTGCCGGCAGTCCCGGGACAGGAGACTACGAGCAGTACTTC.